Listed below are T cell receptor beta chains from one sample, sequenced in a study of response to subunit inactivated influenza vaccine. TCRdb redid the calling of the RT-PCR reads with MiXCR, one entry per CDR3 protein. The sample comprises some 800,000 distinct CDR3 sequences, 21% of which are singletons, and 10% to 13% rests with the top ten. The sample consisted of PBMCs from blood, taken less than 6 days after vaccination. These receptors originate from a man aged 50 to 60 who received an inactivated influenza vaccine. Each CDR3 is given with its conserved first and last residue.

V gene	J gene	CDR3 protein
TRBV28	TRBJ2-1	CASSRGTSGSRDEQFF
TRBV6-2/TRBV6-3	TRBJ2-5	CASSYRGYGIETQYF
TRBV4-3	TRBJ2-2	CASSQDTPPSSGVNTGELFF
TRBV20-1	TRBJ2-3	CSACPGVTSGRTSRDKQYF
TRBV19	TRBJ1-1	CASSIAQGVWNTEAFF
TRBV4-2	TRBJ2-7	CASSQRPMTGSYEQYF
TRBV29-1	TRBJ1-2	CSAPRDAGFYGYTF
TRBV20-1	TRBJ2-5	CSATGQGAFQETQYF
TRBV7-2	TRBJ2-5	CASSLGAGAETQYF
TRBV29-1	TRBJ2-7	CSVVSGRTAYEQYF
TRBV7-8	TRBJ2-1	CASSFPEVNTPFNEQFF
TRBV20-1	TRBJ2-3	CSARPGWASGTDTQYF